What follows are 30 T cell receptor beta chains derived from one specimen sequenced in a study of Ad26.COV2.S vaccination and SARS-CoV-2 variants. The repertoire was sequenced with immunoSEQ multiplex PCR; TCRdb's copy has only in-frame clones and lacks some. The sample comprises about 350,000 clones, just over 90% of which are singletons, and 3% to 5% rests with the top ten. The starting material was peripheral blood, obtained after recovery from COVID-19. The receptor set was obtained from a human donor who had recovered from COVID-19.

CDR3 DNA sequence: TGTGCCAGCAGATTCTCCGACAGGTCTTCTGAAGCTTTCTTT. Amino acids: CASRFSDRSSEAFF. The chain employs TRBV6-5 and TRBJ1-1; tentative D call: TRBD1 (6 bases). Germline values: CDR1 MNHEY, CDR2 SVGAGI. Between the trimmed V and J ends, which lost 6 bases and 6 bases, there was a span of 17 bases. The CDR3 has 14 amino acids.

This clone was seen more than once but under ten times. This chain uses TRBV7-2 with TRBJ1-2, with D uncertain. The CDR3 length is 14 residues. The germline CDR1 and CDR2 sequences are SGHTA and FQGNSA. With 1 base removed from V and 7 bases from J, the gap between germline ends came to 13 bases. CDR3 DNA sequence: TGTGCCAGCAGCTTAGTAACTAGGGATGCTGGCTACACCTTC. Residues: CASSLVTRDAGYTF.

The chain employs TRBV7-3 and TRBJ2-3; TRBD2 aligns across 8 bases. Losses at the gene ends were 5 bases for V and 4 bases for J; bases not matched to a gene: 11. The CDR3 has 16 residues. The V gene's germline CDR1 is SGHTA and CDR2 FQGTGA. This CDR3 is CASSIGFSGVADTQYF. Here the CDR3 DNA reads TGTGCCAGCAGCATAGGGTTTAGCGGGGTGGCAGATACGCAGTATTTT.

As to this clone: Other nucleotide sequences in the sample specify the same CDR3. DNA of the CDR3: TGCACCAGCAGCCCTCTGGTAGGCTACGAGCAGTACTTC. Its translation is CTSSPLVGYEQYF. The chain carries TRBV1 and TRBJ2-7. TRBV1 is recorded as a pseudogene. The CDR3 runs 13 residues.

The chain recombines TRBV19 with TRBJ2-4, with D uncertain. The V end was cut by 5 bases, the J end by 0 bases, with 17 bases between. Germline CDR1 and CDR2: LNHDA and SQIVND (reference sequence). The CDR3 extends over 17 amino acids. CDR3 amino acids: CASSAEASTLAKNIQYF. The CDR3 DNA reads TGTGCCAGTAGTGCCGAAGCTTCTACACTAGCCAAAAACATTCAGTACTTC.

The rearrangement links TRBV7-9 to TRBJ2-1, with TRBD2 matching 8 bases. Germline-derived CDR1 and CDR2 are SEHNR and FQNEAQ (reference sequence). Trimming removed 1 base from V and 6 bases from J; junction bases left unmatched: 8. The CDR3 contains 16 residues. In DNA form, the CDR3 reads TGTGCCAGCAGCTTAGATCGGGGGGGTCCCCTCAATGAGCAGTTCTTC. Translation gives CASSLDRGGPLNEQFF.

This clone came up a few times. The chain links TRBV27 to TRBJ1-1, with D possibly TRBD1 on 5 matching bases. Trimming pared 3 bases from V and 6 bases from J, leaving 11 bases between. CDR3 length equals 13 residues. CDR1 and CDR2 from the germline V gene are MNHEY and SMNVEV (reference sequence). The CDR3 spells CASSFFRDSEAFF. CDR3 nucleotide sequence: TGTGCCAGCAGTTTCTTCAGGGACTCTGAAGCTTTCTTT.

V gene TRBV10-3 combines with J gene TRBJ1-1; D uncertain. Trimming took 0 bases from V and 5 from J, leaving 13 bases between them. Germline V CDR1 and CDR2: ENHRY, SYGVKD. CDR3 size: 15 residues. The CDR3 DNA reads as TGTGCCATCAGTGAGTCCCCCACGGGAGCGACTGAAGCTTTCTTT. Encoded protein: CAISESPTGATEAFF.

This chain joins TRBV6-5 and TRBJ1-1, with D maybe TRBD1 (5 bases). This CDR3 is 13 amino acids long. Germline CDR1 MNHEY, CDR2 SVGAGI. V was shortened by 7 bases and J by 7 bases, with 16 bases between the two germline ends. The CDR3 reads CASMGGGQDEAFF. The CDR3 DNA reads TGTGCCAGCATGGGGGGAGGGCAAGATGAAGCTTTCTTT.

The chain is built from TRBV7-8 and TRBJ1-2; D remains unclear. The V end was cut by 1 base, the J end by 5 bases, with 11 bases between. This CDR3 spans 14 amino acids. Germline assignment: CDR1 SGHVS and CDR2 FQNEAQ. CDR3 region: CASSLEAEPYGYTF. The CDR3 nucleotides are TGTGCCAGCAGCTTAGAAGCAGAGCCTTATGGCTACACCTTC.

V and J are TRBV3-1 (or the pseudogene TRBV3-2) and TRBJ1-2, with a possible D match to TRBD1 (6 bases). Trimming left V 4 bases short and J 5 bases short, with 11 bases between. The germline V gene encodes CDR1 LGHDT and CDR2 YNNKEL (reference sequence). This CDR3 spans 13 amino acids. The chain's CDR3 is CASSLRTDYGYTF. DNA for the CDR3: TGTGCCAGCAGCCTCCGGACAGATTATGGCTACACCTTC.

The rearrangement joins TRBV4-3 to TRBJ2-2, with 11 nucleotides matching TRBD2. With 5 bases clipped from V and 3 bases from J, the junction kept 11 bases outside the gene matches. The CDR3 contains 18 residues. CDR1 is LGHNA and CDR2 is YSLEER in the germline V gene. CDR3 in DNA: TGCGCCAGCAGCTCTTTCAGGGCTAGCGGGGGGTACACCGGGGAGCTGTTTTTT. Translating gives CASSSFRASGGYTGELFF.

The table lists this clone with a count of one. V and J are TRBV6-6 and TRBJ2-5; 9 nucleotides match TRBD1. This CDR3 has 14 amino acids. After removal of 2 bases from V and 5 bases from J, the junction contained 3 bases not matched to a gene. CDR1 and CDR2 from the germline V gene are MNHNY and SVGAGI (reference sequence). The CDR3, as DNA: TGTGCCAGCAGTTACCGCGACAGGGGGGAGACCCAGTACTTC. Its translation: CASSYRDRGETQYF.

In its sample, this clone was seen once. The chain combines TRBV12-3 or TRBV12-4 with TRBJ1-2; a weak D match, TRBD1 (6 bases). Trimming stripped 3 bases from V and 8 bases from J, with 10 bases between. The CDR3 runs to 12 residues. The chain's CDR3 is CASSFSGEGYTF. As DNA, the CDR3 is TGTGCCAGCAGTTTCTCAGGGGAAGGCTACACCTTC.

This sequence joins TRBV5-6 and TRBJ1-5; unclear D gene. CDR1 and CDR2 (germline): SGHDT, YYEEEE. V lost 3 bases, J lost 5 bases, and 15 bases lay in between. This CDR3 has 15 residues. The CDR3 DNA reads TGTGCCAGCAGCTCCACCACTGACCCGGATCAGCCCCAGCATTTT. Protein product: CASSSTTDPDQPQHF.

The chain employs TRBV15 and TRBJ2-5, with 7 bases identical to TRBD2. The CDR3 loop spans 16 amino acids. Unmatched junction bases numbered 12, after V lost 5 bases and J lost 3 bases. Germline CDR1 is LNHNV and CDR2 is YYDKDF (reference sequence). CDR3 DNA sequence: TGTGCCACCAGCTCTGGTCTTTGGACTAGTAAAGAGACCCAGTACTTC. This translates into CATSSGLWTSKETQYF.

The chain recombines TRBV29-1 with TRBJ1-2; a weak D match, TRBD1 (5 bases). CDR3 length: 13 residues. Trimming shortened V by 6 bases and J by 1 base, and 12 bases separated the two germline ends. Per germline, CDR1 SQVTM and CDR2 ANQGSEA. Here the CDR3 reads CSVTGGSNYGYTF. CDR3 in DNA: TGCAGCGTGACGGGGGGGAGTAACTATGGCTACACCTTC.

The V and J genes are TRBV5-1 and TRBJ1-6, with unresolved D. Trimming took 0 bases from V and 0 from J, leaving 4 bases between them. Germline V gene lookup returns CDR1 SGHRS and CDR2 YFSETQ. There are 15 residues in the CDR3. CDR3 sequence (DNA): TGCGCCAGCAGCTTGGACAGCTCCTATAATTCACCCCTCCACTTT. Amino acids: CASSLDSSYNSPLHF.

The gene calls are TRBV5-1 and TRBJ2-7; the match to TRBD1 covers 10 bases. This CDR3 comprises 15 residues. The V and J ends lost 1 base and 3 bases, in that order; junction bases with no gene match: 4. Germline assignment: CDR1 SGHRS and CDR2 YFSETQ. The CDR3 DNA follows: TGCGCCAGCAGCTTGACGGGGACAGGGGACTACGAGCAGTACTTC. This sequence encodes CASSLTGTGDYEQYF. Supplemented by reference TRBV5-1 and TRBJ2-7, the full variable domain reads KAGVTQTPRYLIKTRGQQVTLSCSPISGHRSVSWYQQTPGQGLQFLFEYFSETQRNKGNFPGRFSGRQFSNSRSEMNVSTLELGDSALYLCASSLTGTGDYEQYFGPGTRLTVT.

The rearrangement links TRBV6-1 to TRBJ2-5, with D maybe TRBD1 (5 bases). Germline CDR1 is MNHNS and CDR2 is SASEGT. The CDR3 length is 14 residues. V was trimmed by 2 bases and J by 3 bases, leaving 10 bases between them. The CDR3 DNA is TGTGCCAGCAGTGAATTTAAAGGGGAAGAGACCCAGTACTTC. As protein: CASSEFKGEETQYF.

The gene calls are TRBV7-6 and TRBJ2-3, with D perhaps TRBD1 (5 bases). Trimming took 2 bases from V and 2 from J, leaving 11 bases between them. CDR3 length: 15 amino acids. Germline CDR1 SGHVS, CDR2 FNYEAQ. CDR3 DNA: TGTGCCAGCAGCTTAAGTCAGGGCATCACAGATACGCAGTATTTT. Its protein product is CASSLSQGITDTQYF.

About this clone itself: In the same sample, other DNA sequences code for this CDR3. The V and J genes are TRBV18 and TRBJ2-5; D uncertain. The CDR3 is 12 amino acids. Trimming took off 6 bases at V and 2 bases at J, with 7 bases between the two ends. CDR1 is KGHSH and CDR2 is LQKENI in the germline V gene. CDR3 residues: CASSTYQETQYF. For the CDR3, the DNA is TGTGCCAGCTCCACTTATCAAGAGACCCAGTACTTC.

The chain recombines TRBV19 with TRBJ1-2; 12 nucleotides align to TRBD1. The CDR3 covers 16 residues. CDR1 and CDR2 (germline): LNHDA, SQIVND (reference sequence). J lost 7 bases, V lost 5 bases, and 11 bases had no gene match. CDR3 in DNA: TGTGCCAGTAGTGTCCTCCCGGGACAGGGGGCTTTTGGCTACACCTTC. Protein sequence: CASSVLPGQGAFGYTF.

This rearrangement joins TRBV6-5 to TRBJ2-1, with D possibly being TRBD2 (5 bases). The CDR3 runs to 15 residues. Germline V gene data show CDR1 as MNHEY and CDR2 as SVGAGI. V was clipped by 10 bases and J by 1 base, with 17 bases between them. CDR3 in DNA: TGTGCCACCACGGGGTCGGTGGGATCCTACAATGAGCAGTTCTTC. This sequence encodes CATTGSVGSYNEQFF.

This chain connects TRBV7-8 to TRBJ2-1, with 8 bases that match TRBD2. The CDR3 covers 16 residues. Germline V CDR1 and CDR2: SGHVS, FQNEAQ. Trimming took 2 bases from V and 3 from J; bases not matched to a gene: 6. The CDR3 spells CASSLLRRGDYNEQFF. CDR3 in DNA: TGTGCCAGCAGCTTACTCCGGCGGGGGGACTACAATGAGCAGTTCTTC.

The chain employs TRBV10-2 and TRBJ2-1; D call uncertain. Per germline, CDR1 WSHSY and CDR2 SAAADI. With 6 bases removed from V and 9 bases from J, the gap between germline ends came to 15 bases. This CDR3 has 13 residues. The CDR3 nucleotides are TGCGCCAGCAGCGACCGGGCCCCACCTGAGCAGTTCTTC. It specifies CASSDRAPPEQFF.

This chain uses TRBV12-3 or TRBV12-4 with TRBJ2-5; D unclear. The length of the CDR3 is 13 residues. V shed 5 bases and J shed 5 bases, with 12 bases lying between them. The CDR3 protein is CASSPLELETQYF. The DNA of the CDR3 is TGTGCCAGCAGTCCGTTGGAGCTGGAGACCCAGTACTTC.

This clone was seen ten or more times. The chain couples TRBV2 to TRBJ1-5; no reliable D call. Germline loops: CDR1 SNHLY, CDR2 FYNNEI. This CDR3 has 15 residues. Trimming pared 4 bases from V and 7 bases from J, leaving 17 bases between. Here the CDR3 reads CASSAPLEGGQPQHF. The CDR3 DNA follows: TGTGCCAGCAGTGCCCCCCTGGAGGGAGGCCAGCCCCAGCATTTT. The variable domain in full, completed from reference TRBV2 and TRBJ1-5, reads EPEVTQTPSHQVTQMGQEVILRCVPISNHLYFYWYRQILGQKVEFLVSFYNNEISEKSEIFDDQFSVERPDGSNFTLKIRSTKLEDSAMYFCASSAPLEGGQPQHFGDGTRLSIL.

A few counts support this clone. This rearrangement joins TRBV19 to TRBJ2-7; possibly TRBD2 for D (5 bases). V was cut by 0 bases and J by 6 bases, with 12 bases left in between. This CDR3 region has 14 residues. Germline assignment: CDR1 LNHDA and CDR2 SQIVND (reference sequence). The CDR3 here is CASSIERYGGEQYF. The CDR3 DNA reads as TGTGCCAGTAGTATAGAAAGATACGGAGGCGAGCAGTACTTC.

The chain is built from TRBV10-3 and TRBJ2-6; no firm D call. Germline CDR1 ENHRY, CDR2 SYGVKD. The V end was cut by 5 bases, the J end by 6 bases, with 14 bases between. The CDR3 has 15 residues. The CDR3 nucleotides read TGTGCCATCAGTCTTGCCCCTAGAACGGCCAACGTCCTGACTTTC. Protein product: CAISLAPRTANVLTF.